These T cell receptor beta chains were read from a single sample in a study of TIL therapy for anti-PD-1-resistant metastatic lung cancer. Using immunoSEQ multiplex PCR, the repertoire was profiled, and TCRdb retains in-frame clones only, with some absent. The table lists 50,000 to 70,000 clones, roughly 69% of them singletons. This sample comprised blood, obtained at baseline. Receptors were obtained from a person between 25 and 79 years old with non-small cell lung cancer. Each CDR3 is given with its conserved first and last residue. A D gene is named only where the DNA matches it firmly. Clone sizes are given selectively: once, few, many, or a class where the clone is expanded.

v_call,j_call,d_call,clone_size,cdr3_nt,cdr3_aa
TRBV2,TRBJ1-5,.,.,TGTGCCAGCAAGCGGGCAGGCAATCAGCCCCAGCATTTT,CASKRAGNQPQHF
TRBV6-5,TRBJ1-2,.,.,TGTGCCAGCAGTCCGACTATGGTCGGAAATGGCTACACCTTC,CASSPTMVGNGYTF
TRBV18,TRBJ2-3,.,.,TGTGCCAGCTCACCTTCAGATACGCAGTATTTT,CASSPSDTQYF
TRBV5-1,TRBJ1-5,.,.,TGCGCCAGCAGCTTGGAATGGGGTAGCAATCAGCCCCAGCATTTT,CASSLEWGSNQPQHF
TRBV5-1,TRBJ1-4,TRBD1,.,TGCGCCAGCAGCTTGACCGGGACAGGGCGGGTTGAAAAACTGTTTTTT,CASSLTGTGRVEKLFF
TRBV10-3,TRBJ1-2,TRBD1,.,TGTGCCATCCCCCGGGGGTATGACAGGGCGAGTTACACCTTC,CAIPRGYDRASYTF
TRBV28,TRBJ1-5,TRBD1,.,TGTGCCAGTGACAGGGATAGCAATCAGCCCCAGCATTTT,CASDRDSNQPQHF
TRBV5-4,TRBJ2-3,TRBD1,few,TGTGCCAGCAGCCCGGACAGGGGAGATACGCAGTATTTT,CASSPDRGDTQYF
TRBV18,TRBJ1-2,.,.,TGTGCCAGCTCACCAATTCATCAAACAGTGACAAACTATGGCTACACCTTC,CASSPIHQTVTNYGYTF
TRBV15,TRBJ1-1,.,few,TGTGCCACCAGCCCGGGAAGGGGGAACACTGAAGCTTTCTTT,CATSPGRGNTEAFF
TRBV18,TRBJ1-1,.,once,TGTGCCAGCTCAAGTAACAGGGACACTGAAGCTTTCTTT,CASSSNRDTEAFF
TRBV27,TRBJ1-1,.,.,TGTATCACCCGGGCACACGGGGGCAGTGAAGCTTTCTTT,CITRAHGGSEAFF
TRBV30,TRBJ2-7,.,.,TGTGCCTGGGCCCCAGGGCTAAGCGAGCAGTACTTC,CAWAPGLSEQYF
TRBV2,TRBJ2-5,TRBD2,many,TGTGCCACTCACGGTGCGCGACTAGCGGGGCAAGAGACCCAGTACTTC,CATHGARLAGQETQYF
TRBV5-4,TRBJ2-7,TRBD1,.,TGTGCCAGCAGCTTGGCCTCGGGACAGACCTACGAGCAGTACTTC,CASSLASGQTYEQYF
TRBV13,TRBJ2-1,TRBD2,.,TGTGCCAGCAGCTTAGGCGGGCGGGGGGGATACAATGAGCAGTTCTTC,CASSLGGRGGYNEQFF
TRBV4-2,TRBJ1-4,.,.,TGTGCCAGCAGCCAAGGGACAGCGGAGAGCTTCAATGAAAAACTGTTTTTT,CASSQGTAESFNEKLFF
TRBV19,TRBJ2-7,TRBD2,.,TGTGCCAGTAGTGTCGGGACTACCTACGAGCAGTACTTC,CASSVGTTYEQYF
TRBV7-9,TRBJ1-1,.,.,TGTGCCAGCAGCTTGGGCACGGTTAACACTGAAGCTTTCTTT,CASSLGTVNTEAFF
TRBV7-9,TRBJ2-7,TRBD1,.,TGTGCCAGCAGCGACGAACACAGGGGGCACGACGAGCAGTACTTC,CASSDEHRGHDEQYF
TRBV18,TRBJ2-6,.,.,TGTGCCAGCTCACCAATTGCGACAGGCCTCTCTGGGGCCAACGTCCTGACTTTC,CASSPIATGLSGANVLTF
TRBV9,TRBJ2-1,.,.,TGTGCCAGCAGCGCGGCTCGTGTCGCTAGCGATCCCTACAATGAGCAGTTCTTC,CASSAARVASDPYNEQFF